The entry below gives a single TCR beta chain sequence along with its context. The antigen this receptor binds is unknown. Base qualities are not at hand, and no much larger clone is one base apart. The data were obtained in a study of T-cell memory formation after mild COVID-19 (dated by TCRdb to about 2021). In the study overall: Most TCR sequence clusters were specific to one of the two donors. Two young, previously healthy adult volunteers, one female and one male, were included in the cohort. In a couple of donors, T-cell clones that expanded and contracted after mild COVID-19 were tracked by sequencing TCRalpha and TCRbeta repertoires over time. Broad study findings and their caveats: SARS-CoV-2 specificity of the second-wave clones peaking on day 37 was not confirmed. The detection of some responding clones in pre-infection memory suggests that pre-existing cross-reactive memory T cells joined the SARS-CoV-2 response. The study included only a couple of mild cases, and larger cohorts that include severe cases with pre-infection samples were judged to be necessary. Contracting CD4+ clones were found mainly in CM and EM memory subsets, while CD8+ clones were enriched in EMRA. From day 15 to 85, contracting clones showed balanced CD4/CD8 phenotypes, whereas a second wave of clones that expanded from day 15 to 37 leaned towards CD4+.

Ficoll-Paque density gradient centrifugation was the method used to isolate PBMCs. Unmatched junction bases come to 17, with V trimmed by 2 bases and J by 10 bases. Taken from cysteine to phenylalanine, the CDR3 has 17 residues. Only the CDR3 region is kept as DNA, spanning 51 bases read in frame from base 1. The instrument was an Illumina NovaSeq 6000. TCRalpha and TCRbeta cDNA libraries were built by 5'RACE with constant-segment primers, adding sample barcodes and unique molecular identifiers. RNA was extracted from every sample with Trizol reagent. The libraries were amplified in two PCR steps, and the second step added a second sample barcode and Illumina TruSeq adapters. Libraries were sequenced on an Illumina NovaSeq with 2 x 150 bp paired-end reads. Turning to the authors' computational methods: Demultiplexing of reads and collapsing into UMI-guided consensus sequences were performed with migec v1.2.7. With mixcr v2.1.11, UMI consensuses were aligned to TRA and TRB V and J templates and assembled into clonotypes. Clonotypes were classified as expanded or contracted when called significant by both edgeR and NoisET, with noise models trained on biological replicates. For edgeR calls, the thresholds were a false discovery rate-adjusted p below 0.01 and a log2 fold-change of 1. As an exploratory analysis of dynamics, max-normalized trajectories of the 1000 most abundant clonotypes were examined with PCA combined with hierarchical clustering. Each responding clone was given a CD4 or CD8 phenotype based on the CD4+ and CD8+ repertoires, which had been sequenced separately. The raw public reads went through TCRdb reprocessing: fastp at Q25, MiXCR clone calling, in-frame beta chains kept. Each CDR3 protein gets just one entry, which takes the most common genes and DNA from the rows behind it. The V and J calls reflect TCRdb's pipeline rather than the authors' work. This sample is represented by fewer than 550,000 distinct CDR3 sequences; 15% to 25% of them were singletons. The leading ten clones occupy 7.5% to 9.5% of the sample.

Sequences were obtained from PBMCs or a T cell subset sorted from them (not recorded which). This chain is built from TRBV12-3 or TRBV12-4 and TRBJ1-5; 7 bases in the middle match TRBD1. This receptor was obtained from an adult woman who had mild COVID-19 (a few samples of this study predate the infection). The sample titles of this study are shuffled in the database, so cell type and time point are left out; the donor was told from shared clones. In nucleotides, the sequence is TGTGCCAGCAGTTTATTATGGGCCGGGACAGACTTCTATCCCCAGCATTTT. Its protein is CASSLLWAGTDFYPQHF.